This record concerns one T cell receptor (beta chain) sequence. The CDR3 runs to 17 residues. Germline CDR1 and CDR2: SGHDT and YYEEEE. Germline trimming cut 4 bases from V and 0 bases from J; bases unmatched to any gene: 11. Profiling relied on immunoSEQ multiplex PCR, and the TCRdb table lists in-frame clones only, not all of them. The repertoire holds 110,000 or so clones, with roughly 85% as singletons. This entry is derived from a study of blood T cell repertoires in COVID-19. Study-level information: Researchers got acute and convalescent COVID-19 samples from the United States, Italy and Spain.

The TCR originated in a woman older than 75 with acute or convalescent COVID-19. Sequencing was done on a sample of peripheral blood. The J gene is TRBJ2-5, the V gene TRBV5-6, with 8 bases lining up with TRBD1. The CDR3 nucleotides read TGTGCCAGCAGCCCCCTGACAGGGGCGGTGGACCAAGAGACCCAGTACTTC. This codes for CASSPLTGAVDQETQYF.